This T cell receptor (beta chain) comes out of a study of T cells in localized non-small cell lung cancer. Study-wide points: Measurement of T cell clonality placed uninvolved adjacent lung highest, above the level in tumor. Sequence data derive from only one tumor region, so heterogeneity remains possible.

Sequencing was performed with immunoSEQ multiplex PCR; in TCRdb, only in-frame clones are kept and a portion is missing. Of roughly 40,000 clones listed, about 86% are singletons. V gave up 0 bases and J gave up 2 bases, with 9 bases separating them. From germline, CDR1 is SGHRS and CDR2 YFSETQ. The CDR3 has 14 residues. As to this clone: Its antigen is not known.

This clonotype was obtained from a male donor at least 60 years old with stage II lung adenocarcinoma. This chain uses TRBV5-1 with TRBJ2-7, with a weak D call TRBD1 (5 bases). The input for sequencing was peripheral blood mononuclear cells, taken before any cancer treatment. CDR3 coding DNA: TGCGCCAGCAGCTTGGACAGGCGCACCTACGAGCAGTACTTC. Its translation: CASSLDRRTYEQYF.